Here is one TCR beta chain with its context. V dropped 6 bases and J dropped 4; count of bases not matched to a gene: 3. CDR1 WSHSY and CDR2 SAAADI come from the germline V gene. The CDR3 is 13 residues long. This record belongs to a study of blood T cell repertoires in COVID-19. Study-wide background: COVID-19 samples, acute and convalescent, were from the United States, Italy and Spain. T cells, B-cell-depleted T cells, or PBMCs supplied cDNA or gDNA.

Original analysis: Reference gene primer amplification in the assay estimated nucleated cell counts. Libraries were prepared by immunoSEQ multiplex PCR; TCRdb keeps only in-frame clonotypes and omits some of them. The V and J calls and the clone size are those of that table, but D and trimming were determined from the DNA. The data contain about 60,000 clones, about 82% of them singletons. The chain employs TRBV10-2 and TRBJ2-3, with 8 bases that match TRBD1. The sequenced material came from peripheral blood. The clonotype comes from a human donor in a cohort sampled during active COVID-19. CDR3 amino acids: CASRPQGADTQYF. CDR3 in DNA: TGCGCCAGCAGGCCACAGGGGGCAGATACGCAGTATTTT.